This entry concerns a single TCR beta chain. What it binds is unknown. Gene names denote mouse genes. From the germline J gene comes the end of the CDR3, since the read stops 1 residue before it. CDR1 and CDR2 (germline): MSHET, SYDVDS. The CDR3 extends over 17 amino acids. The J segment lost 4 bases and the V segment lost 5 bases, leaving 13 bases of the junction unmatched. The entry originates in a study of tissue T cells after allogeneic stem cell transplantation. Study-level findings and limits: Shared clones across patients were few; motif clustering revealed tissue-specific shared signatures.

Only in-frame clones appear in the TCRdb table, and some are missing; sequencing was by immunoSEQ multiplex PCR. The sample yields just over 20,000 clones, 69% seen once. The source is a female BALB/c mouse in good health. The strain bears MHC haplotype H2-d. The material sequenced was blood. The chain has TRBV29 and TRBJ1-4; 7 positions agree with TRBD1. The covered CDR3 bases are TGTGCTAGCAGTAGAGCCCATGACAGGGAAATCAACGAAAGATTATTT. It codes for CASSRAHDREINERLF. From start to end, the CDR3 is CASSRAHDREINERLFF.